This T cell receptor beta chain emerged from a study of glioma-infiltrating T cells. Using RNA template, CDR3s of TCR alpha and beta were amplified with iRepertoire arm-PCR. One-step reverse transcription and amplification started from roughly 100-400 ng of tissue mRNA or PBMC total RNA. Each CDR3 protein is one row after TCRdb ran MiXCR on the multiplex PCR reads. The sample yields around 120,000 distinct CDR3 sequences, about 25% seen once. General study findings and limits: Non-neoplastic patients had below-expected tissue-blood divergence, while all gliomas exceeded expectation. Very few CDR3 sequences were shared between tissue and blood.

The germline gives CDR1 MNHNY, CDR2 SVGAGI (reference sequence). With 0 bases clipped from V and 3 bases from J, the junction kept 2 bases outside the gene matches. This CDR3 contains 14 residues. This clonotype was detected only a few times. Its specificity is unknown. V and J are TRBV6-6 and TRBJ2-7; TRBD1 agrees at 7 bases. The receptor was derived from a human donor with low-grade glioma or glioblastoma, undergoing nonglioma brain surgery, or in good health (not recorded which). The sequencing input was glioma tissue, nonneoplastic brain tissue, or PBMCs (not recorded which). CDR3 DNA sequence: TGTGCCAGCAGTTACTCTGCAGGGGGCTACGAGCAGTACGTC. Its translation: CASSYSAGGYEQYV.